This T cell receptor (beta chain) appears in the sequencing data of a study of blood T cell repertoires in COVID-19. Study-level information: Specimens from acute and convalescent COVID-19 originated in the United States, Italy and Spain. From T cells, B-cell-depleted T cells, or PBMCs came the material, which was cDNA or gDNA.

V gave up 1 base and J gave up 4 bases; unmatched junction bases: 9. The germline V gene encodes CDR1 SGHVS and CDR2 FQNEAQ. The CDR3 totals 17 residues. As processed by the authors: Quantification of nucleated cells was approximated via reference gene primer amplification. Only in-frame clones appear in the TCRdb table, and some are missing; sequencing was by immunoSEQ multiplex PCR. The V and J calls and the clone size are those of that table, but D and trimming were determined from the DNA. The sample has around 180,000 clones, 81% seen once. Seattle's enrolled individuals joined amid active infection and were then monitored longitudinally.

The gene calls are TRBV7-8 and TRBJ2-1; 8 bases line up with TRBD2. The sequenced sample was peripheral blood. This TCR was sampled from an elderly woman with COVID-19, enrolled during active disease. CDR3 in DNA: TGTGCCAGCAGCTTAGATCTGTGGCTAGCGGGTTACAATGAGCAGTTCTTC. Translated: CASSLDLWLAGYNEQFF.